This T cell receptor (beta chain) was found in a study of T cells in Graves' hyperthyroidism and ophthalmopathy. CDR1 is SGHAT, CDR2 FQNNGV, per germline. V was clipped by 5 bases and J by 4 bases; unmatched bases: 11. This CDR3 has 16 amino acids. RNA transcripts yielded amplified TCR beta CDR3 regions. When the TCR CDR3 underwent first-round RT-PCR, the HTBI primer set was used. One entry per CDR3 protein, called by TCRdb with MiXCR from the multiplex PCR reads. The table has about 600,000 distinct CDR3 sequences, 12% to 15% seen once. Exclusion criteria comprised uncontrolled infection, other autoimmune disease, pregnancy or lactation. This clonotype showed up many times.

The chain employs TRBV11-2 and TRBJ2-3; 8 positions agree with TRBD2. This TCR was recovered from a woman between 18 and 30 years old with Graves' ophthalmopathy. Sequenced material: blood. The CDR3 bases are TGTGCCAGCAGCCCCCGGGGGGGAGGGCGGTCAGATACGCAGTATTTT. Translated, it gives CASSPRGGGRSDTQYF.